The clone carrying this T cell receptor (beta chain) was seen more than once but under ten times. Its antigen is currently unknown. This record comes from a study of response to subunit inactivated influenza vaccine. Trimming took 3 bases from V and 3 from J, leaving 9 bases between them. CDR3 length equals 14 residues. CDR1 is KGHSH, CDR2 LQKENI, per germline. Each CDR3 protein gets one entry after TCRdb re-called the RT-PCR reads with MiXCR. The sample has hundreds of thousands of distinct CDR3 sequences, around 15% seen once. Study outcomes and limitations: T cells newly recruited by each seasonal influenza vaccination are few, the authors suggested.

The material sequenced was PBMCs from blood, taken roughly 15 days before vaccination. V gene TRBV18 combines with J gene TRBJ1-5; D not certain. The origin of this receptor is a man aged 45 to 65 who received an inactivated influenza vaccine. The CDR3 DNA sequence: TGTGCCAGCTCACCCGAGAGGCACAATCAGCCCCAGCATTTT. Translation: CASSPERHNQPQHF.